This T cell receptor beta chain was observed in a study of OX40 agonist ivuxolimab in advanced cancers. Assay used: immunoSEQ multiplex PCR; TCRdb lists only in-frame clones, some missing. The sample shows tens of thousands of clones, roughly 91% of them seen only once. V trimming: 0 bases; J trimming: 6 bases; junction bases outside the gene matches: 3. The CDR3 totals 15 residues. Per germline, CDR1 LGHNA and CDR2 YSLEER. Sequenced material: CD4+ or CD8+ T cells sorted from blood, taken in a trial of the OX40 agonist ivuxolimab. This sequence joins TRBV4-3 and TRBJ2-1; 9 bases are a match to TRBD2. The source of this sequence is an adult with an advanced solid tumor such as melanoma, head and neck, liver or kidney cancer. CDR3 region: CASSQEASGTNEQFF. The CDR3 coding sequence is TGCGCCAGCAGCCAAGAGGCTAGCGGGACCAATGAGCAGTTCTTC.